Sequencing of this T cell receptor beta chain was carried out in a study of identical twins. TCRdb recomputed calls from the 5' RACE reads with MiXCR, one row per CDR3 protein. The sample has under 900,000 distinct CDR3 sequences, 15% to 20% seen once. Study-level points and caveats: Insertions ran lower in abundant cord blood beta clonotypes, though not in memory repertoires.

Germline V gene sequence: CDR1 LGHNA, CDR2 YSLEER. V shed 0 bases and J 5 bases; nucleotides not matched to a gene: 2. The CDR3 covers 14 residues. Comment on this clonotype: Its antigen is not identified.

These data also formed part of another study, on T cells expressing NK-cell markers.

The receptor was derived from a woman under 30 in good health. Sequencing was done on a sample of PBMCs. The chain is built from TRBV4-3 and TRBJ2-7; 9 bases line up with TRBD2. CDR3 sequence (DNA): TGCGCCAGCAGCCAAGATATAGCGGGAGACGAGCAGTACTTC. It codes for CASSQDIAGDEQYF.